These 27 T cell receptor beta chains came from one sample sequenced in a study of neurological immune-mediated disorders. TCRdb ran MiXCR on the 5' RACE reads and lists one entry per CDR3 protein. The sample contains approximately 36,000 distinct CDR3 sequences, 13% to 15% of which appear only once. Input material: PBMCs. The source of these receptors is a woman aged 50 to 65 with HTLV-1-associated myelopathy (HAM/TSP).

This clonotype was picked up many times. This sequence joins TRBV7-2 and TRBJ1-5, with D maybe TRBD1 (5 bases). V lost 2 bases, J lost 9 bases, and 14 bases lay in between. The CDR3 runs 14 residues. Germline assignment: CDR1 SGHTA and CDR2 FQGNSA. Here the CDR3 reads CASSLSRDGRPQHF. The CDR3, as DNA: TGTGCCAGCAGCTTAAGCAGGGACGGAAGGCCCCAGCATTTT.

This clonotype was detected ten times or more. J is TRBJ2-3 and V is TRBV28; 8 positions agree with TRBD1. V lost 5 bases and J lost 5; bases outside the gene matches: 12. The CDR3 length is 16 residues. Germline CDR1 is MDHEN and CDR2 is SYDVKM. Here the CDR3 reads CASSETGPGGIDTQYF. As DNA, the CDR3 is TGTGCCAGCAGTGAAACCGGCCCAGGGGGCATAGATACGCAGTATTTT.

This clonotype has ten or more counts. This chain links TRBV5-1 with TRBJ1-1; the D is unclear. Between the trimmed V and J ends, which lost 0 bases and 4 bases, there was a span of 7 bases. CDR1 SGHRS and CDR2 YFSETQ come from the germline V gene. The CDR3 is 13 amino acids. CDR3: CASSLEWGTEAFF. DNA for the CDR3: TGCGCCAGCAGCTTGGAATGGGGCACTGAAGCTTTCTTT.

In this sample, this clonotype turned up many times. The chain carries TRBV27 and TRBJ2-1, with D possibly TRBD1 on 6 matching bases. The CDR3 spans 14 residues. Trimming removed 2 bases from V and 7 bases from J, with 12 bases in between. Germline lookup yields CDR1 MNHEY and CDR2 SMNVEV (reference sequence). The CDR3, as DNA: TGTGCCAGCAGTTTAAGGGACAATGGGAATGAGCAGTTCTTC. It is translated as CASSLRDNGNEQFF.

This clonotype was observed at least ten times. The V call is TRBV7-9, the J call TRBJ2-2; maybe TRBD1 (6 bases). This CDR3 comprises 15 residues. V dropped 0 bases and J dropped 6 bases, with 11 bases sitting between them. CDR1 and CDR2 (germline): SEHNR, FQNEAQ (reference sequence). This CDR3 reads CASSLAGANSGELFF. The CDR3 coding sequence is TGTGCCAGCAGCTTAGCGGGGGCTAATTCCGGGGAGCTGTTTTTT.

The chain employs TRBV20-1 and TRBJ2-1; D is perhaps TRBD1 (5 bases). V was trimmed by 0 bases and J by 7 bases, leaving 7 bases between them. The CDR3 contains 12 residues. CDR1 DFQATT and CDR2 SNEGSKA come from the germline V gene (reference sequence). The chain's CDR3 is CSARETENEQFF. The CDR3 nucleotides are TGCAGTGCTAGAGAGACAGAGAATGAGCAGTTCTTC.

Many counts were recorded for this clonotype. This chain links TRBV5-5 with TRBJ1-1; no clear D gene. Germline CDR1 is SGHKS and CDR2 is YYEKEE (reference sequence). CDR3 length equals 11 residues. Trimming took off 4 bases at V and 10 bases at J, with 11 bases between the two ends. This chain's CDR3 is CASSRQEGAFF. Written as DNA, the CDR3 is TGTGCCAGCAGCCGCCAGGAAGGAGCTTTCTTT.

In its sample, this clonotype was seen many times. The rearrangement joins TRBV12-3 or TRBV12-4 to TRBJ1-3; TRBD1 might be the D (5 bases). V was pared by 5 bases and J by 0 bases, with 11 bases between. CDR3 size: 15 residues. In DNA form, the CDR3 reads TGTGCCAGCAGTCCCGGGACGGGCTCTGGAAACACCATATATTTT. Amino acids: CASSPGTGSGNTIYF.

By frequency in the sample, this clonotype is medium-sized. The CDR3 loop reads CASSLAFSSGANVLTF. The CDR3 region has the DNA TGTGCCAGCAGCTTAGCTTTTTCCTCTGGGGCCAACGTCCTGACTTTC. The chain carries TRBV7-8 and TRBJ2-6; D uncertain. The CDR3 covers 16 residues. Trimming removed 0 bases from V and 0 bases from J, with 6 bases in between. Germline V gene data show CDR1 as SGHVS and CDR2 as FQNEAQ.

About this clonotype itself: The conserved phenylalanine or tryptophan is not found at the CDR3 terminus, so this likely reflects a read error. The CDR3 loop reads CASSLGQVGSPLHL. The CDR3 DNA reads as TGTGCCAGCAGTTTAGGACAGGTGGGCTCACCCCTCCACCTT. The V call is TRBV27, the J call TRBJ1-6; TRBD1 matches 7 bases. The V segment lost 2 bases and the J segment 10 bases; nucleotides outside the gene matches: 5. The germline V gene encodes CDR1 MNHEY and CDR2 SMNVEV (reference sequence). CDR3 length equals 14 residues.

This clonotype was picked up many times. The J gene is TRBJ2-5, the V gene TRBV5-1; D might be TRBD1 or TRBD2, each matching 5 bases. V was cut by 1 base and J by 5 bases, with 18 bases left in between. Germline V lookup: CDR1 SGHRS, CDR2 YFSETQ. The CDR3 loop spans 16 amino acids. Here the CDR3 reads CASSLRGSQWEETQYF. Here the CDR3 DNA reads TGCGCCAGCAGCTTGAGGGGCAGTCAATGGGAGGAGACCCAGTACTTC.

This clonotype appeared many times. This chain connects TRBV9 to TRBJ1-2; perhaps TRBD1 as D (6 bases). The germline V gene encodes CDR1 SGDLS and CDR2 YYNGEE. The CDR3 spans 17 residues. V lost 0 bases to trimming and J lost 5 bases, with 20 bases between them. As DNA, the CDR3 is TGTGCCAGCAGCGTAGGGACAGCCGTCCAGGGGCTATATGGCTACACCTTC. Encoded protein: CASSVGTAVQGLYGYTF.

In this sample, this clonotype is medium-sized (0.01 to 0.1%). The CDR3 DNA reads TGCGCCAGCAGCGCGACGGGAAGAAACACTGAAGCTTTCTTT. It codes for CASSATGRNTEAFF. The chain employs TRBV5-1 and TRBJ1-1; D unresolved. V lost 4 bases to trimming and J lost 2 bases, with 12 bases between them. Germline V gene lookup returns CDR1 SGHRS and CDR2 YFSETQ. The CDR3 consists of 14 residues.

This clonotype turned up a few times. The V and J genes are TRBV6-6 and TRBJ2-4; tentatively, D is TRBD1 (6 bases). Germline V gene sequence: CDR1 MNHNY, CDR2 SVGAGI (reference sequence). This CDR3 is 15 amino acids long. Between the trimmed V and J ends, which lost 7 bases and 1 base, there was a span of 14 bases. CDR3 nucleotides: TGTGCCAGCATAGGGGGACCGTTGGCCAAAAACATTCAGTACTTC. Translated, it gives CASIGGPLAKNIQYF.

At least ten counts were recorded for this clonotype. CDR3 loop: CASSRAGASLGTDTQYF. CDR3 nucleotide sequence: TGTGCCAGCAGCCGGGCGGGGGCCAGCTTAGGCACAGATACGCAGTATTTT. The rearrangement links TRBV4-2 to TRBJ2-3; a possible D gene is TRBD2 (7 bases). The CDR3 is 17 amino acids. Germline values: CDR1 LGHNA, CDR2 YNFKEQ. V lost 4 bases to trimming and J lost 1 base, with 18 bases between them.

This clonotype occurred many times. The chain uses TRBV18 and TRBJ1-2, with D possibly being TRBD1 (6 bases). Trimming removed 1 base at V and 1 base at J, with 10 bases between. The V gene's germline CDR1 is KGHSH and CDR2 LQKENI. This CDR3 comprises 15 residues. The CDR3 is CASSPQGESNYGYTF. CDR3 in DNA: TGTGCCAGCTCACCACAGGGGGAGAGTAACTATGGCTACACCTTC.

The genes are TRBV5-3 and TRBJ1-5; possibly TRBD1 for D (5 bases). TRBV5-3 is sorted into the ORF group, with uncertain function. This CDR3 comprises 17 residues. The V gene lost 0 bases and the J gene lost 0 bases, with 13 bases spanning the gap. The CDR3 DNA reads TGTGCCAGAAGCTTGGGTTTTGGGGGAACTAGCAATCAGCCCCAGCATTTT. Translating it yields CARSLGFGGTSNQPQHF.

In this sample, this clonotype turned up many times. This chain links TRBV9 with TRBJ2-3; the D is unclear. The germline V gene encodes CDR1 SGDLS and CDR2 YYNGEE. V was pared by 3 bases and J by 3 bases, with 11 bases between. The CDR3 extends over 14 amino acids. CDR3 sequence (DNA): TGTGCCAGCAGCGCTACTACCTATACAGATACGCAGTATTTT. The encoded protein is CASSATTYTDTQYF.

This rearrangement joins TRBV19 to TRBJ1-2, with D possibly being TRBD1 (6 bases). V was cut by 10 bases and J by 2 bases, with 14 bases left in between. CDR3 length equals 13 residues. Germline V gene lookup returns CDR1 LNHDA and CDR2 SQIVND (reference sequence). CDR3 sequence reads: CATGGPANYGYTF. CDR3 nucleotides: TGTGCCACCGGGGGGCCGGCGAACTATGGCTACACCTTC.

This clonotype was seen more than once but under ten times. The chain carries TRBV6-2 or TRBV6-3 and TRBJ1-1; no reliable D call. Per the germline V gene, CDR1 is MNHEY and CDR2 is SVGEGT. This CDR3 has 14 amino acids. V lost 2 bases to trimming and J lost 2 bases, with 9 bases between them. The CDR3 is CASSYQSSNTEAFF. DNA for the CDR3: TGTGCCAGCAGTTACCAGAGCTCTAACACTGAAGCTTTCTTT.

This clonotype was detected ten times or more. The J gene is TRBJ1-1, the V gene TRBV5-6, with D possibly TRBD1 on 5 matching bases. There are 15 residues in the CDR3. From germline, CDR1 is SGHDT and CDR2 YYEEEE. V was cut by 0 bases and J by 4 bases, with 13 bases left in between. In DNA form, the CDR3 reads TGTGCCAGCAGCTTGGGGGCAGGGTATGGCACTGAAGCTTTCTTT. It is translated as CASSLGAGYGTEAFF.

At least ten counts were recorded for this clonotype. V gene TRBV4-1 combines with J gene TRBJ2-3; D is possibly TRBD1 (6 bases). CDR3 length: 16 amino acids. Trimming cost V 2 bases and J 5 bases, with 17 bases left between them. Per the germline V gene, CDR1 is MGHRA and CDR2 is YSYEKL. The CDR3 region has the DNA TGCGCCAGCAGCCAACATCCGACAGGTGAAGGAGATACGCAGTATTTT. Amino acids: CASSQHPTGEGDTQYF.

This clonotype appeared many times. The rearrangement joins TRBV20-1 to TRBJ2-1; 12 bases map to TRBD1. The CDR3 has 18 amino acids. The V segment lost 0 bases and the J segment 8 bases; nucleotides outside the gene matches: 14. Germline loops: CDR1 DFQATT, CDR2 SNEGSKA (reference sequence). The CDR3 DNA is TGCAGTGCTAGAGAACTTGTGAGTAGGGGACAGGGGGCCGATGAGCAGTTCTTC. Translation: CSARELVSRGQGADEQFF.

A word on this clonotype: A read error may be the cause here, since a much bigger clone is one base away. The rearrangement joins TRBV16 to TRBJ1-1, with D perhaps TRBD1 (6 bases). Germline values: CDR1 KGHSY, CDR2 FQNENV. The CDR3 has 14 amino acids. Written as DNA, the CDR3 is TGTGTCAGCAGCCAACCCGAGGGGGTAAATGAAGCTTTCTTT. It encodes CVSSQPEGVNEAFF.

This clonotype was picked up many times. This chain joins TRBV20-1 and TRBJ2-1; tentative D call: TRBD2 (7 bases). The V gene's germline CDR1 is DFQATT and CDR2 SNEGSKA (reference sequence). V was pared by 7 bases and J by 6 bases, with 13 bases between. This CDR3 comprises 12 residues. The CDR3 DNA sequence: TGCAGTGGGGGGGGGGCGATCAATGAGCAGTTCTTC. Its translation: CSGGGAINEQFF.

This clonotype has a count of ten or more. The V gene is TRBV29-1, the J gene TRBJ1-2; TRBD1 might be the D (6 bases). This CDR3 is 14 amino acids long. The germline V and J ends were trimmed by 3 bases and 6 bases, with 17 bases remaining between them. The V gene's germline CDR1 is SQVTM and CDR2 ANQGSEA. The CDR3 spells CSVDEQGLGNGYTF. In nucleotides, the CDR3 is TGCAGCGTTGATGAGCAGGGGCTGGGTAATGGCTACACCTTC.

This clonotype was recorded at least ten times. J is TRBJ2-3 and V is TRBV20-1, with 9 bases aligning to TRBD1. The CDR3 runs to 14 residues. Unmatched junction bases numbered 6, after V lost 6 bases and J lost 2 bases. CDR1 and CDR2 (germline): DFQATT, SNEGSKA (reference sequence). CDR3 sequence (DNA): TGCAGTGCGGAAACAGGGGGCAACACAGATACGCAGTATTTT. Residues: CSAETGGNTDTQYF.